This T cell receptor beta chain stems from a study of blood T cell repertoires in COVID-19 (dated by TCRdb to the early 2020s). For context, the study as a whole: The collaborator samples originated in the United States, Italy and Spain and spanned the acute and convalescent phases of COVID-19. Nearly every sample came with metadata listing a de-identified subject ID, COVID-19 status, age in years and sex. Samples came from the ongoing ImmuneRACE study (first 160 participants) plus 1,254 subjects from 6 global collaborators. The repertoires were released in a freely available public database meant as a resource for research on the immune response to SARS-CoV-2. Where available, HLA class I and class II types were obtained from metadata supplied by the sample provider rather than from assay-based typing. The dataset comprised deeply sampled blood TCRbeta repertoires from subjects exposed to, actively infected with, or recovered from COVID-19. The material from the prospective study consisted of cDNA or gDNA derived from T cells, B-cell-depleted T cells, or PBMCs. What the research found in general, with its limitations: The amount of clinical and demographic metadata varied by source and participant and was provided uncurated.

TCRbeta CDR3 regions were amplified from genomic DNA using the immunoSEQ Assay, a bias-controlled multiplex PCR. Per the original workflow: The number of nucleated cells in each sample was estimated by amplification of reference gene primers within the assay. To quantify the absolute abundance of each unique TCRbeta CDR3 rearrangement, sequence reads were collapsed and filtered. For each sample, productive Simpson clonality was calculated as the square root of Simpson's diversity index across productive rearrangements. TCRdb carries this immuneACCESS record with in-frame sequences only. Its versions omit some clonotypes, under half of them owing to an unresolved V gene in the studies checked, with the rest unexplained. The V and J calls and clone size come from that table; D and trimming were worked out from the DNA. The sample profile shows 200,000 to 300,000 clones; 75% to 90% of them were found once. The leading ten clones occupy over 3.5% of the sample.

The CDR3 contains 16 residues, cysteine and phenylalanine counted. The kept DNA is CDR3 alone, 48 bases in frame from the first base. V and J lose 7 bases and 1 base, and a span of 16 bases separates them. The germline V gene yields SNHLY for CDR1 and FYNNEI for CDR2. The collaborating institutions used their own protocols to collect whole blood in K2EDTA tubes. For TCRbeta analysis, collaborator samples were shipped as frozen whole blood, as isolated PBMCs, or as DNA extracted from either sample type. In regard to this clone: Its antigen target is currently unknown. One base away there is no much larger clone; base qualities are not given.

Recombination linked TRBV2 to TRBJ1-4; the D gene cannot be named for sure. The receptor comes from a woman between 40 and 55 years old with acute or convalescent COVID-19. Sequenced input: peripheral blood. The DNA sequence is TGTGCCAGCACCCCTCCCCGTCGGGAAACTAATGAAAAACTGTTTTTT. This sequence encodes CASTPPRRETNEKLFF.